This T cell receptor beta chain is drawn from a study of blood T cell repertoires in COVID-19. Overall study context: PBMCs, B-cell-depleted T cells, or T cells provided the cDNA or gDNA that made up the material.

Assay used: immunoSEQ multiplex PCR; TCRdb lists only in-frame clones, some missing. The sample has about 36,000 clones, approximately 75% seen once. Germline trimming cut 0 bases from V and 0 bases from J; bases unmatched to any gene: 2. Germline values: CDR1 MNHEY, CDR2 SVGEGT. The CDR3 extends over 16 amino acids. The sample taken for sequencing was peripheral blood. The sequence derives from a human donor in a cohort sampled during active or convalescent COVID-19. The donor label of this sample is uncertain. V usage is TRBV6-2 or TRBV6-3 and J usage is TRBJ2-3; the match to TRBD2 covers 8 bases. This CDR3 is CASSYSSGTSTDTQYF. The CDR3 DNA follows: TGTGCCAGCAGTTACTCTAGCGGGACTAGCACAGATACGCAGTATTTT.